Below, one T cell receptor (beta chain) is given with its context. These data originate in a study of T cells in Graves' hyperthyroidism and ophthalmopathy. The germline V gene has CDR1 SGHRS and CDR2 YFSETQ. V gave up 0 bases and J gave up 1 base; unmatched junction bases: 5. The CDR3 totals 17 residues. Amplification targeted TCR beta CDR3 regions from RNA transcripts. A set of HTBI primers served as the primers for a first-round RT-PCR of the TCR CDR3. Via MiXCR, TCRdb re-called the multiplex PCR reads, giving one row per CDR3 protein. This table holds around 690,000 distinct CDR3 sequences, less than 25% found once.

Sample: blood. This clonotype was sampled from a man under 40 with Graves' ophthalmopathy. The rearrangement joins TRBV5-1 to TRBJ2-3; 10 nucleotides agree with TRBD2. CDR3 protein: CASSLVAGGGGTDTQYF. The CDR3 DNA is TGCGCCAGCAGCTTGGTAGCGGGGGGCGGAGGCACAGATACGCAGTATTTT.